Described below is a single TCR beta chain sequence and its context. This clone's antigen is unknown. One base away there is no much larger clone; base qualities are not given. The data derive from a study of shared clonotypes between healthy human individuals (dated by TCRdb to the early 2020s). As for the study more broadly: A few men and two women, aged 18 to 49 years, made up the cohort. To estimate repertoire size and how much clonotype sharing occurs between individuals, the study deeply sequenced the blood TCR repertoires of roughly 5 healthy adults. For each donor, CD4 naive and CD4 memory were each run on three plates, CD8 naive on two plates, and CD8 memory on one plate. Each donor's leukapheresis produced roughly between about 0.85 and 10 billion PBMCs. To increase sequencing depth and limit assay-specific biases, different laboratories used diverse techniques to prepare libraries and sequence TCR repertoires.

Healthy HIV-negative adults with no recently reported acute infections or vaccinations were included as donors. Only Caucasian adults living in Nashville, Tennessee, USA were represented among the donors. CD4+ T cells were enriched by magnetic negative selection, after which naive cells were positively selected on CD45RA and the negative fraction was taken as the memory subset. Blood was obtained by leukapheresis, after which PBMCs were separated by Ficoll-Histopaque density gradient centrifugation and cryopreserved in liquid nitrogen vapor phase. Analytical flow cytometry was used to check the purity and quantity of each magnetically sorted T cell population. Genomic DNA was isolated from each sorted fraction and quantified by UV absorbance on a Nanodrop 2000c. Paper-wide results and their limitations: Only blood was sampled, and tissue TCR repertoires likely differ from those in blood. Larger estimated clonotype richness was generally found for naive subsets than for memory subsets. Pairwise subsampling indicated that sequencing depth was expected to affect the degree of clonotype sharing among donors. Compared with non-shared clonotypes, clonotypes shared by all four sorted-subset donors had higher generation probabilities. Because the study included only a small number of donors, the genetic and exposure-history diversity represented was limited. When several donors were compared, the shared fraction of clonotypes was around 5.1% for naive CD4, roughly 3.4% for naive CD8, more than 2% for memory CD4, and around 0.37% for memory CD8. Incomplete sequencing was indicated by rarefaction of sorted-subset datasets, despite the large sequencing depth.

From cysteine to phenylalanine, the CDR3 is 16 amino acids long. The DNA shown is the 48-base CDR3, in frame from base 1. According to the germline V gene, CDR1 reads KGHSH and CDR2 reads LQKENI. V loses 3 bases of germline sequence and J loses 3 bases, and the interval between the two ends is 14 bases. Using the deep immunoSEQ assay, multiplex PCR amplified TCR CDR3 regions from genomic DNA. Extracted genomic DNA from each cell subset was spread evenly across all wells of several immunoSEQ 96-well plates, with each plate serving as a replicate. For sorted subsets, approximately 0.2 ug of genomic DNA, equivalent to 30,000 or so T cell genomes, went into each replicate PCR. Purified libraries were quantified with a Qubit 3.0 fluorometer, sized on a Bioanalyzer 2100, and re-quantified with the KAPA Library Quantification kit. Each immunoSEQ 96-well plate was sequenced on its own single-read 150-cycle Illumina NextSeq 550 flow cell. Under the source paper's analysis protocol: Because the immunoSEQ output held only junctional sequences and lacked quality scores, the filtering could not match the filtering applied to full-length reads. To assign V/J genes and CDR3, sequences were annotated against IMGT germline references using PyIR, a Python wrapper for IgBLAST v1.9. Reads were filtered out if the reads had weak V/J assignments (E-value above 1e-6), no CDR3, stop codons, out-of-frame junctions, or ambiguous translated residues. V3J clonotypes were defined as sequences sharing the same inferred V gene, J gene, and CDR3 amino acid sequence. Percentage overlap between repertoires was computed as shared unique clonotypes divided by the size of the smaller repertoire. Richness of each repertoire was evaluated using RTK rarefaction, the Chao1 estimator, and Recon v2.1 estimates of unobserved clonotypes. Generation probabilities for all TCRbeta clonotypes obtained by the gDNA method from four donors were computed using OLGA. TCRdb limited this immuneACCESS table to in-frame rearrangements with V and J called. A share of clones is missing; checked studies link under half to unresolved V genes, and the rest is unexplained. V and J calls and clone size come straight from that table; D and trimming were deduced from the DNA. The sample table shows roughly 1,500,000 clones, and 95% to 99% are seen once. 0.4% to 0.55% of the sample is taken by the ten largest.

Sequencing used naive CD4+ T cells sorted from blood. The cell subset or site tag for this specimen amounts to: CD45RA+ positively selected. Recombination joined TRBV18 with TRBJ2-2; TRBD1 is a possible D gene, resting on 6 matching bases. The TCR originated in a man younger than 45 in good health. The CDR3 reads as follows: CASSPPSGVHTGELFF. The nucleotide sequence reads TGTGCCAGCTCACCTCCATCAGGGGTCCACACCGGGGAGCTGTTTTTT.